The 10 T cell receptor beta chains listed next were all sequenced from one sample in a study of T cells in tumors after PD-1 blockade. TCRdb's table, derived via immunoSEQ multiplex PCR, lists solely in-frame clones and lacks some. The sample yields tens of thousands of clones, about four fifths seen once. The sample consisted of PBMCs, taken before anti-PD-1 treatment. The receptors originated from a human donor with basal cell carcinoma.

This clone showed up just a few times. The V call is TRBV10-2, the J call TRBJ2-1; TRBD1 matches 9 bases. This CDR3 region has 15 residues. In germline, CDR1 is WSHSY, CDR2 SAAADI. The V gene end was trimmed by 1 base and the J gene end by 7 bases; junction bases not matched to a gene: 5. CDR3 amino acids: CASSEFGTGRNEQFF. The CDR3 DNA reads TGCGCCAGCAGTGAGTTTGGGACAGGGCGGAATGAGCAGTTCTTC.

This clone was seen only once. The chain recombines TRBV5-4 with TRBJ2-7; 7 bases line up with TRBD1. The CDR3 has 14 amino acids. Trimming cost V 4 bases and J 4 bases; bases outside gene matches: 8. Germline V gene sequence: CDR1 SGHNT, CDR2 YYREEE (reference sequence). CDR3 protein: CASSPGTDGYEQYF. CDR3 sequence (DNA): TGTGCCAGCAGCCCCGGGACAGACGGTTACGAGCAGTACTTC.

This chain links TRBV23-1 with TRBJ2-5, with D possibly matching TRBD1 (5 bases). TRBV23-1 has ORF status, its function being uncertain. CDR3 length: 16 amino acids. Trimming pared 3 bases from V and 0 bases from J, leaving 14 bases between. CDR3 nucleotides: TGCGCCAGCAGTCACCCAGGGAAGGTACACCAAGAGACCCAGTACTTC. As protein: CASSHPGKVHQETQYF.

This clone was seen only a few times. The chain links TRBV18 to TRBJ1-1; D not resolved. The CDR3 has 16 amino acids. The germline CDR1 and CDR2 sequences are KGHSH and LQKENI. Trimming stripped 3 bases from V and 0 bases from J, with 14 bases between. CDR3 in amino acids: CASSPSNPTVNTEAFF. The CDR3 DNA sequence: TGTGCCAGCTCACCCTCTAACCCGACGGTGAACACTGAAGCTTTCTTT.

The chain has TRBV18 and TRBJ2-5; D is unclear. Per the germline V gene, CDR1 is KGHSH and CDR2 is LQKENI. With 1 base removed from V and 4 bases from J, the gap between germline ends came to 7 bases. This CDR3 spans 13 amino acids. The CDR3 nucleotides are TGTGCCAGCTCACCACAAGCCCCAGAGACCCAGTACTTC. Residues: CASSPQAPETQYF.

J is TRBJ1-1 and V is TRBV27; tentatively, D is TRBD1 (5 bases). Germline CDR1 and CDR2: MNHEY and SMNVEV (reference sequence). With 3 bases removed from V and 6 bases from J, the gap between germline ends came to 17 bases. The CDR3 length is 15 residues. The CDR3 DNA follows: TGTGCCAGCAGTTTGCGAAAGGGGCAGATCGCTGAAGCTTTCTTT. This sequence encodes CASSLRKGQIAEAFF.

The chain employs TRBV15 and TRBJ1-6; no clear D. Germline loops: CDR1 LNHNV, CDR2 YYDKDF (reference sequence). The CDR3 covers 14 residues. The germline V and J ends were trimmed by 6 bases and 3 bases, with 9 bases remaining between them. Written as DNA, the CDR3 is TGTGCCACCAGAGGCGGAATCTATAATTCACCCCTCCACTTT. Amino acid sequence: CATRGGIYNSPLHF.

This clone was picked up a small number of times. The chain carries TRBV4-1 and TRBJ1-5; 8 bases align to TRBD1. Germline CDR1 is MGHRA and CDR2 is YSYEKL. This CDR3 region has 22 residues. V was pared by 4 bases and J by 0 bases, with 23 bases of the junction left unmatched. CDR3 protein: CASSPPPLSGTGLVVSNQPQHF. CDR3 coding DNA: TGCGCCAGCAGCCCTCCCCCCCTTTCCGGGACAGGTCTCGTTGTTAGCAATCAGCCCCAGCATTTT.

The genes are TRBV5-1 and TRBJ2-1; D call uncertain. In germline, CDR1 is SGHRS, CDR2 YFSETQ. V was clipped by 4 bases and J by 6 bases, with 14 bases between them. The CDR3 is made up of 14 amino acids. In DNA form, the CDR3 reads TGCGCCAGCAGCAAGAATCTGGGTCCCAATGAGCAGTTCTTC. Encoded protein: CASSKNLGPNEQFF. The full variable domain, completed using reference TRBV5-1 and TRBJ2-1, is KAGVTQTPRYLIKTRGQQVTLSCSPISGHRSVSWYQQTPGQGLQFLFEYFSETQRNKGNFPGRFSGRQFSNSRSEMNVSTLELGDSALYLCASSKNLGPNEQFFGPGTRLTVL.

The table lists this clone with a count of one. The rearrangement joins TRBV6-5 to TRBJ1-1; D possibly corresponds to TRBD1 (6 bases). The CDR3 has 14 residues. V was shortened by 7 bases and J by 4 bases, with 16 bases between the two germline ends. The germline V gene has CDR1 MNHEY and CDR2 SVGAGI. CDR3: CASNRDTSSTEAFF. CDR3 DNA sequence: TGTGCCAGCAACCGGGACACAAGTAGCACTGAAGCTTTCTTT.